This TCR beta chain stems from a study of Ad26.COV2.S vaccination and SARS-CoV-2 variants. Across the whole study: Donor participated within the Ad26.COV2.S arm of the COV1001 trial. The authors gave Ad26.COV2.S intramuscularly, either once or twice 56 days apart.

Using immunoSEQ multiplex PCR, the repertoire was profiled, and TCRdb retains in-frame clones only, with some absent. The sample gives about 370,000 clones, around 89% of which show up once; approximately 1.9% is in the top ten. Noted treatment: approximately 18 received Ad26.COV2.S at low or high dose, single or two shots; 5 received placebo; per-sample allocation not given. Day 63 following the first vaccine or placebo injection was when the samples were taken. Study-wide results and caveats: Vaccinated individuals (as opposed to placebo recipients) had higher spike-specific TCR breadth. Substantial breadth in spike-specific CD8+ and CD4+ T cell responses was reportedly seen after vaccination.

Of note for this clone: Its specificity is not known. The junction does not match germline at one end; this may be a read error.

CDR1 is MNHEY and CDR2 is SMNVEV in the germline V gene (reference sequence). The length of the CDR3 is 14 residues. Sequenced material: peripheral blood, taken in a trial of Ad26.COV2.S vaccine versus placebo. This clonotype was obtained from a person between 18 and 65 years old who received the Ad26.COV2.S COVID-19 vaccine or a placebo. The rearrangement links TRBV27 to TRBJ2-3; TRBD2 matches 8 bases. As DNA, the CDR3 is TGTGCCGGCAGAAGGCGGGAGGCCGTGGATACGCAGTATTTT. This translates into CAGRRREAVDTQYF.